This entry concerns a single T cell receptor beta chain. No antigen is known for it. These data are taken from a study of T cell repertoires in aging, cancer and after chemotherapy. Study results and caveats: In cancer patients, declining TCR diversity with age involved lost richness and lost evenness.

V was trimmed by 0 bases and J by 6 bases, leaving 5 bases between them. Germline V gene sequence: CDR1 MNHEY, CDR2 SVGAGI. The CDR3 sequence is 12 residues long. TCR beta rearrangements were amplified from peripheral blood genomic DNA. TRB rearrangements spanning V, D and J were amplified using mixed TRB-A/B primers. TCRdb passed the multiplex PCR reads through MiXCR, listing each CDR3 protein once. The sample includes fewer than 7,000 distinct CDR3 sequences, roughly 30% of them seen just once. Specimen: blood. The sequence came from a human donor in good health. The V and J genes are TRBV6-5 and TRBJ1-1, with D unresolved. In DNA form, the CDR3 reads TGTGCCAGCAGTTACTCTGGTGCTGAAGCTTTCTTT. This translates into CASSYSGAEAFF.